The next 13 T cell receptor beta chains were all read from a single sample in a study of beta chain features in type 1 diabetes. Study-level findings and limits: Type 1 diabetes patients had TCRB CDR3s that were shorter (moderately but significantly so) in all four CD4+ subsets.

These receptors' targets are unknown. Every bit of the isolated RNA underwent reverse transcription, so sequencing read expressed TCRB transcripts. Some clones are missing from TCRdb's copy, which holds only in-frame ones; the method was immunoSEQ multiplex PCR. This table holds over 600,000 clones, 9.5% to 15% found once. Material for sequencing was naive CD4+ T cells from blood. Receptors were obtained from a man aged 25 to 40 with type 1 diabetes.

A few counts support this clone. Other DNA variants within this sample encode the same CDR3. V gene TRBV7-9 combines with J gene TRBJ2-7; 7 positions match TRBD1. The CDR3 has 13 amino acids. Germline loops: CDR1 SEHNR, CDR2 FQNEAQ (reference sequence). The junction had 2 bases not matched to a gene; V was cut back by 1 base and J by 5 bases. CDR3 sequence reads: CASSLGQGNEQYF. DNA of the CDR3: TGTGCCAGCAGCTTAGGACAGGGAAACGAGCAGTACTTC. The full variable domain, rest sourced from reference TRBV7-9 and TRBJ2-7, is DTGVSQNPRHKITKRGQNVTFRCDPISEHNRLYWYRQTLGQGPEFLTYFQNEAQLEKSRLLSDRFSAERPKGSFSTLEIQRTEQGDSAMYLCASSLGQGNEQYFGPGTRLTVT.

This sequence joins TRBV2 and TRBJ2-1; D uncertain. This CDR3 has 14 residues. V was cut by 1 base and J by 1 base, with 5 bases left in between. The germline gives CDR1 SNHLY, CDR2 FYNNEI. The CDR3 loop reads CASSEEASYNEQFF. CDR3 nucleotide sequence: TGTGCCAGCAGTGAAGAGGCTTCCTACAATGAGCAGTTCTTC. Full variable domain (missing parts from reference TRBV2 and TRBJ2-1): EPEVTQTPSHQVTQMGQEVILRCVPISNHLYFYWYRQILGQKVEFLVSFYNNEISEKSEIFDDQFSVERPDGSNFTLKIRSTKLEDSAMYFCASSEEASYNEQFFGPGTRLTVL.

This chain uses TRBV21-1 with TRBJ1-4. TRBV21-1 is a known pseudogene. This CDR3 has 15 amino acids. The CDR3 coding sequence is TGTGCCAGCAGCAAAGAAACGGCAGGGAGTGAAAAACTGTTTTTT. Encoded protein: CASSKETAGSEKLFF.

This clone was seen only a few times. V is TRBV7-9 and J is TRBJ1-5; 10 positions match TRBD1. V trimming: 5 bases; J trimming: 3 bases; junction bases outside the gene matches: 4. The CDR3 has 15 residues. CDR1 SEHNR and CDR2 FQNEAQ come from the germline V gene (reference sequence). Written as DNA, the CDR3 is TGTGCCAGCAGCGGGGACAGGGGATCCAATCAGCCCCAGCATTTT. Its protein product is CASSGDRGSNQPQHF.

The genes are TRBV29-1 and TRBJ1-2; 10 nucleotides agree with TRBD1. V shed 7 bases and J 2 bases; nucleotides not matched to a gene: 13. CDR1 and CDR2 (germline): SQVTM, ANQGSEA. This CDR3 is 16 amino acids long. The CDR3 nucleotides are TGCAGCGGGGGCCCGGGACAGGGGATCGCAAACTATGGCTACACCTTC. Protein: CSGGPGQGIANYGYTF.

A few counts support this clone. The rearrangement joins TRBV7-9 to TRBJ1-4; tentative D call: TRBD1 (6 bases). The germline V and J ends were trimmed by 4 bases and 8 bases, with 14 bases remaining between them. This CDR3 comprises 14 residues. Per germline, CDR1 SEHNR and CDR2 FQNEAQ (reference sequence). In DNA, the CDR3 is TGTGCCAGCAGCTCGCTAGGACAGTCGGAAAAACTGTTTTTT. Its protein is CASSSLGQSEKLFF.

This chain joins TRBV2 and TRBJ2-7, with TRBD1 as a possible D gene (6 bases). Germline V gene data show CDR1 as SNHLY and CDR2 as FYNNEI. The CDR3 runs to 13 residues. Deletions cut 6 bases from V and 9 bases from J, with 18 bases between. DNA for the CDR3: TGTGCCAGCAGAGCAGGGGCGCGGATGGCGCAGTACTTC. Translated: CASRAGARMAQYF.

This clone was counted only a few times. The gene calls are TRBV7-8 and TRBJ2-3, with a weak D call TRBD2 (6 bases). Germline lookup yields CDR1 SGHVS and CDR2 FQNEAQ. This CDR3 has 16 amino acids. The V end lost 2 bases, the J end lost 2 bases, and 14 bases lay between the germline ends. CDR3 sequence: CASSLIVAANTDTQYF. The CDR3 nucleotides are TGTGCCAGCAGCTTAATAGTAGCGGCGAACACAGATACGCAGTATTTT.

The V call is TRBV9, the J call TRBJ2-5, with D perhaps matching TRBD1 or TRBD2 (6 bases each). This CDR3 spans 16 amino acids. V dropped 0 bases and J dropped 4 bases, with 16 bases sitting between them. Germline CDR1 SGDLS, CDR2 YYNGEE. The CDR3 DNA follows: TGTGCCAGCAGCGTAGCGGGGGCGCTAGGTGGAGAGACCCAGTACTTC. Protein: CASSVAGALGGETQYF.

This rearrangement joins TRBV7-2 to TRBJ2-7; 12 bases are shared with TRBD1. J was trimmed by 7 bases and V by 0 bases; bases with no gene match: 4. The germline gives CDR1 SGHTA, CDR2 FQGNSA. The CDR3 has 15 amino acids. The DNA for the CDR3 is TGTGCCAGCAGCTTAGCGGGACAGGGGGCTGAGGAGCAGTACTTC. It codes for CASSLAGQGAEEQYF.

The chain joins TRBV11-2 to TRBJ2-2, with 10 bases lining up with TRBD2. CDR3 length equals 19 residues. Germline values: CDR1 SGHAT, CDR2 FQNNGV. Trimming removed 7 bases from V and 3 bases from J; junction bases left unmatched: 17. This chain's CDR3 is CASTDLYVAGGTYTGELFF. CDR3 bases: TGTGCCAGCACCGATCTTTACGTAGCGGGGGGCACCTACACCGGGGAGCTGTTTTTT. Combining the CDR3 with reference TRBV11-2 and TRBJ2-2 gives the whole variable domain EAGVAQSPRYKIIEKRQSVAFWCNPISGHATLYWYQQILGQGPKLLIQFQNNGVVDDSQLPKDRFSAERLKGVDSTLKIQPAKLEDSAVYLCASTDLYVAGGTYTGELFFGEGSRLTVL.

V is TRBV29-1 and J is TRBJ2-1; 8 positions match TRBD1. The length of the CDR3 is 13 residues. Germline V gene sequence: CDR1 SQVTM, CDR2 ANQGSEA. Trimming at V came to 4 bases and at J to 7 bases, leaving 6 bases not matched to a gene. CDR3 nucleotide sequence: TGCAGCGTTGGGGACAGGATTACAAATGAGCAGTTCTTC. Its protein product is CSVGDRITNEQFF.

The sample holds a few counts of this clone. V is TRBV7-2 and J is TRBJ2-6; D gene unclear. The V end lost 4 bases, the J end lost 0 bases, and 7 bases lay between the germline ends. Germline loops: CDR1 SGHTA, CDR2 FQGNSA. This CDR3 has 15 amino acids. The CDR3 loop reads CASSYFFSGANVLTF. The CDR3 DNA is TGTGCCAGCAGCTATTTCTTCTCTGGGGCCAACGTCCTGACTTTC. The full variable domain, in which reference TRBV7-2 and TRBJ2-6 provide the parts outside the CDR3, is GAGVSQSPSNKVTEKGKDVELRCDPISGHTALYWYRQSLGQGLEFLIYFQGNSAPDKSGLPSDRFSAERTGGSVSTLTIQRTQQEDSAVYLCASSYFFSGANVLTFGAGSRLTVL.